What follows are 4 T cell receptor beta chains derived from one specimen sequenced in a study of cytomegalovirus exposure and HLA in healthy donors. Both 60 Vbeta primers and 13 Jbeta primers went into the PCR. Produced via immunoSEQ multiplex PCR; TCRdb's table is partial and in-frame only. The sample shows some 130,000 clones, 77% of them seen only once. Sequences were obtained from PBMCs. The source is a male donor in good health and CMV-seropositive.

V and J are TRBV2 and TRBJ2-7; the D gene is possibly TRBD2 (6 bases). The CDR3 totals 12 residues. V was trimmed by 11 bases and J by 7 bases, leaving 18 bases between them. Germline assignment: CDR1 SNHLY and CDR2 FYNNEI. The CDR3: CAGSSTAGEQYF. The CDR3 coding sequence is TGTGCCGGATCCTCGACGGCGGGGGAGCAGTACTTC.

The gene calls are TRBV18 and TRBJ2-3; 15 bases match TRBD2. The CDR3 runs 15 residues. Germline V gene sequence: CDR1 KGHSH, CDR2 LQKENI. The V segment lost 5 bases and the J segment 7 bases; nucleotides outside the gene matches: 4. The CDR3 protein is CASSFGTSGRNTQYF. The CDR3 nucleotides are TGTGCCAGCTCATTTGGGACTAGCGGGAGGAATACGCAGTATTTT. Supplemented by reference TRBV18 and TRBJ2-3, the full variable domain reads NAGVMQNPRHLVRRRGQEARLRCSPMKGHSHVYWYRQLPEEGLKFMVYLQKENIIDESGMPKERFSAEFPKEGPSILRIQQVVRGDSAAYFCASSFGTSGRNTQYFGPGTRLTVL.

The chain carries TRBV6-1 and TRBJ2-7; D is possibly TRBD2 (7 bases). The V gene's germline CDR1 is MNHNS and CDR2 SASEGT. CDR3 length equals 14 residues. V lost 7 bases, J lost 7 bases, and 20 bases lay in between. The CDR3 coding sequence is TGTGCCAGCATCCCCGGCGGGGGCGAGGAAGAGCAGTACTTC. Its translation is CASIPGGGEEEQYF.

The chain employs TRBV6-1 and TRBJ2-1; 11 bases line up with TRBD2. Trimming cost V 6 bases and J 3 bases; bases outside gene matches: 4. Germline lookup yields CDR1 MNHNS and CDR2 SASEGT. The CDR3 sequence is 15 residues long. CDR3: CASRTGLADYNEQFF. The CDR3 bases are TGTGCCAGCAGAACGGGACTAGCGGACTACAATGAGCAGTTCTTC.